This TCR beta chain originates from a study of early T cells in non-severe SARS-CoV-2 infection (dated by TCRdb to the early 2020s). About the investigation overall: TCR sequencing used bulk RNA from unsorted whole blood, so alpha and beta chains could not be paired. Overall study outcomes, separate from this receptor: VDJdb matching was skewed toward anti-spike CD8 responses and likely underestimated virus-specific expansions, missing private and CD4 specificities.

Library method: 5' RACE. Sequencing took place on a NextSeq 500. Unique molecular identifiers were attached to individual cDNA molecules in the TCR library protocol so that sequencing error and PCR bias could be corrected. Both TCR alpha and beta chains were sequenced, and tight co-correlation was observed between alpha and beta sequence abundances in each sample. Concerning the study's data processing: Decombinator V4 was used to annotate TCR sequences for V gene, J gene and CDR3. Expanded TCRs were defined as changing significantly between any two time points under a Poisson model with p below 0.0001. Abundances of TCRs were expressed as counts per million after normalisation to the total number of TCRs sequenced in each sample. TRAV1-2 paired with TRAJ12, TRAJ20 or TRAJ33 defined MAIT TCRs, while TRAV10 paired with TRAJ18 defined iNKT TCRs. VDJdb, accessed 1 November 2021, was searched for CMV, EBV and SARS-CoV-2 annotated TCRs, with TCRs annotated for multiple antigens excluded. TCRdb redid the processing of the public reads, applying fastp at Q25 and MiXCR, and retained in-frame beta chains. A single entry per CDR3 protein holds the most common genes and DNA from its merged rows. None of the V and J calls come from the authors' own analysis; TCRdb made them. The sample records around 76,000 distinct CDR3 sequences, around 10% of which are singletons. The ten largest clones take up 4% to 5% of the sample.

The sample holds many counts of this clonotype. No cognate antigen has been identified for it. There are no base qualities to consult, and no much larger clone falls within one base. V loses 5 bases at its end and J loses 9 bases; junction bases beyond the gene matches: 11. Based on the germline V gene, the CDR1 and CDR2 sequences are SGHVS and FQNEAQ. The CDR3 holds 17 amino acids from the cysteine to the phenylalanine. This entry keeps only the CDR3 DNA: 51 bases, framed from base 1. This was a case-control study nested in a cohort of healthcare workers in London, UK, who had nasopharyngeal swab PCR tests and blood samples taken every week. Healthcare workers were enrolled in the week of the UK lockdown, from 23 to 31 March 2020, and were followed every week for up to roughly 16 weeks.

The chain is made from TRBV7-8 and TRBJ1-6; 12 bases in between match TRBD1. The source material was whole blood. This TCR derives from an adult who was a healthcare worker with PCR-confirmed SARS-CoV-2 infection or an uninfected control (not recorded which). The CDR3 sequence is CASSQGRGQGALSPLHF. The DNA sequence is as follows: TGTGCCAGCAGCCAAGGGAGGGGACAGGGGGCCCTTTCACCCCTCCACTTT.